The 8 T cell receptor beta chains given below trace back to one sample, sequenced in a study of shared clonotypes between healthy human individuals. Profiling relied on immunoSEQ multiplex PCR, and the TCRdb table lists in-frame clones only, not all of them. This sample has 550,000 to 750,000 clones; about 91% occur once, and the top ten carry approximately 22%. Naive CD8 cells lacked CD45RO, underwent positive selection for CCR7 and left out terminally differentiated effector memory CD45RA+ cells. Specimen: naive CD8+ T cells sorted from blood. The receptors were gathered from a man aged 30 to 39 in good health.

This rearrangement joins TRBV7-9 to TRBJ1-3, with 7 positions matching TRBD1. Germline CDR1 is SEHNR and CDR2 is FQNEAQ (reference sequence). Trimming cost V 8 bases and J 10 bases; bases outside gene matches: 8. The CDR3 runs to 12 residues. This CDR3 reads CASGDSWGTIYF. The CDR3 DNA follows: TGTGCCAGCGGGGACAGTTGGGGTACCATATATTTT.

The chain couples TRBV2 to TRBJ2-5; weak D call: TRBD2 (5 bases). V lost 3 bases and J 1 base, leaving 9 bases between the germline ends. Germline V CDR1 and CDR2: SNHLY, FYNNEI. The CDR3 extends over 14 amino acids. Here the CDR3 reads CASSDGNSQETQYF. The CDR3 DNA sequence: TGTGCCAGCAGTGACGGGAACAGCCAAGAGACCCAGTACTTC.

This sequence joins TRBV19 and TRBJ1-1, with D possibly TRBD1 on 5 matching bases. The CDR3 has 16 amino acids. V lost 0 bases to trimming and J lost 7 bases, with 18 bases between them. In germline, CDR1 is LNHDA, CDR2 SQIVND (reference sequence). The CDR3 here is CASSIDPDSITNEAFF. CDR3 nucleotide sequence: TGTGCCAGTAGTATAGACCCCGACAGCATAACCAATGAAGCTTTCTTT.

The chain is built from TRBV2 and TRBJ1-5; maybe TRBD1 (5 bases). Per the germline V gene, CDR1 is SNHLY and CDR2 is FYNNEI. The CDR3 has 16 residues. V shed 9 bases and J shed 2 bases, with 20 bases lying between them. The CDR3 reads CASNPGPEEGNQPQHF. The CDR3 nucleotides read TGTGCCAGTAATCCGGGGCCTGAGGAGGGCAATCAGCCCCAGCATTTT.

The rearrangement links TRBV7-6 to TRBJ2-7; 8 positions agree with TRBD2. The CDR3 totals 15 residues. Looked up from germline, CDR1 is SGHVS and CDR2 is FNYEAQ. V lost 3 bases, J lost 3 bases, and 7 bases stayed unmatched. The CDR3 DNA follows: TGTGCCAGCAGCTTCGGCGGGAGGCCAGGCTACGAGCAGTACTTC. This codes for CASSFGGRPGYEQYF.

This sequence joins TRBV11-3 and TRBJ2-1; TRBD2 matches at 10 bases. The CDR3 is 17 residues long. Trimming took 1 base from V and 7 from J; bases not matched to a gene: 10. Germline V gene data show CDR1 as SGHNT and CDR2 as YENEEA. The CDR3 nucleotides read TGTGCCAGCAGCTTAGGGCTAGCGGGAGCGGTGTCAAATGAGCAGTTCTTC. It codes for CASSLGLAGAVSNEQFF.

The chain uses TRBV7-9 and TRBJ2-1; unclear D gene. The CDR3 extends over 15 amino acids. CDR1 is SEHNR and CDR2 is FQNEAQ in the germline V gene (reference sequence). Trimming cost V 1 base and J 2 bases, with 9 bases left between them. CDR3 in DNA: TGTGCCAGCAGCTTAGTTGGGAACCCCTACAATGAGCAGTTCTTC. This gives the protein CASSLVGNPYNEQFF.

The V call is TRBV6-5, the J call TRBJ1-1; D uncertain. Germline-derived CDR1 and CDR2 are MNHEY and SVGAGI. Between the trimmed V and J ends, which lost 6 bases and 5 bases, there was a span of 13 bases. The CDR3 covers 13 residues. The CDR3 sequence: CASRPSVGTEAFF. The CDR3 DNA reads as TGTGCCAGCAGACCCAGCGTAGGGACTGAAGCTTTCTTT.